The 15 T cell receptor beta chains reported below all come from one sample, sequenced in a study of regulatory T cells in long-lasting Graves disease. For TCR beta, libraries came from iRepertoire HTBI primers and Arm-PCR of CDR3 regions. One entry per CDR3 protein, called by TCRdb with MiXCR from the multiplex PCR reads. There are more than 300,000 distinct CDR3 sequences in the sample; about 20% occur only once, and 29% lies in the top ten. Sample time point: persistent/refractory GD, antithyroid drugs over 5 years with positive TRAb. PBMC-extracted RNA yielded the TCR library. Sequenced here: peripheral blood mononuclear cells (PBMCs), sampled when the disease was refractory, from a patient treated with antithyroid drugs. These receptors all stem from a female donor with Graves disease.

This clonotype was found once. The chain links TRBV6-6 to TRBJ1-1; 8 nucleotides match TRBD1. Germline CDR1 and CDR2: MNHNY and SVGAGI (reference sequence). The V segment lost 1 base and the J segment 10 bases; nucleotides outside the gene matches: 2. This CDR3 comprises 12 residues. The CDR3 DNA sequence: TGTGCCAGCAGTTACTTACAGGGGGGAGCTTTCTTT. Amino acids: CASSYLQGGAFF.

This clonotype came up a few times. The rearrangement joins TRBV19 to TRBJ1-2; D possibly corresponds to TRBD1 (6 bases). V was shortened by 10 bases and J by 6 bases, with 15 bases between the two germline ends. This CDR3 comprises 12 residues. Looked up from germline, CDR1 is LNHDA and CDR2 is SQIVND (reference sequence). The CDR3 DNA follows: TGTGCCACTAACAGGGTAGGGAATGGCTACACCTTC. Translation: CATNRVGNGYTF.

This clonotype was observed a few times. The chain carries TRBV19 and TRBJ1-2; D uncertain. This CDR3 spans 15 amino acids. Germline loops: CDR1 LNHDA, CDR2 SQIVND (reference sequence). V lost 6 bases and J 4 bases, leaving 18 bases between the germline ends. As DNA, the CDR3 is TGTGCCAGTAGCCCTCCAAGGGAGCCCCTCTATGGCTACACCTTC. Amino acids: CASSPPREPLYGYTF.

The V call is TRBV19, the J call TRBJ1-4; the D is unclear. Germline V lookup: CDR1 LNHDA, CDR2 SQIVND (reference sequence). Trimming removed 3 bases at V and 1 base at J, with 9 bases between. The CDR3 is made up of 15 amino acids. The CDR3 sequence: CASSISTGTNEKLFF. The CDR3 DNA is TGTGCCAGTAGTATTTCGACGGGAACTAATGAAAAACTGTTTTTT.

This clonotype was detected many times. V is TRBV6-1 and J is TRBJ2-7; TRBD2 might be the D (5 bases). V was cut by 7 bases and J by 0 bases, with 13 bases left in between. Germline V gene sequence: CDR1 MNHNS, CDR2 SASEGT. CDR3 size: 14 residues. The CDR3 region has the DNA TGTGCCAGCAAACCGGGGTTTGGCTCCTACGAGCAGTACTTC. Translated, it gives CASKPGFGSYEQYF.

This clonotype appeared many times. The chain is built from TRBV28 and TRBJ1-5; 7 bases are shared with TRBD1. CDR1 MDHEN and CDR2 SYDVKM come from the germline V gene. V was clipped by 4 bases and J by 6 bases; unmatched bases: 9. The CDR3 is 15 residues long. The CDR3 loop is CASSSGGLTGQPQHF. The CDR3 DNA follows: TGTGCCAGCAGTTCAGGGGGGCTCACCGGTCAGCCCCAGCATTTT. The entire variable domain, with the rest obtained from reference TRBV28 and TRBJ1-5, is as follows: DVKVTQSSRYLVKRTGEKVFLECVQDMDHENMFWYRQDPGLGLRLIYFSYDVKMKEKGDIPEGYSVSREKKERFSLILESASTNQTSMYLCASSSGGLTGQPQHFGDGTRLSIL.

This clonotype was seen more than once but under ten times. The CDR3 reads CASSLGYRDWDEQYF. The CDR3 DNA follows: TGTGCCAGCAGCCTTGGGTACAGGGATTGGGACGAGCAGTACTTC. The V and J genes are TRBV7-9 and TRBJ2-7, with a weak D call TRBD1 (6 bases). Trimming pared 5 bases from V and 5 bases from J, leaving 19 bases between. This CDR3 is built from 15 residues. Germline V gene sequence: CDR1 SEHNR, CDR2 FQNEAQ (reference sequence).

This clonotype was counted only a few times. The chain recombines TRBV9 with TRBJ1-1, with D possibly TRBD1 on 5 matching bases. CDR3 length: 16 residues. Trimming removed 4 bases from V and 0 bases from J, with 16 bases in between. From germline, CDR1 is SGDLS and CDR2 YYNGEE. This CDR3 is CASSPGPAGVNTEAFF. The CDR3 nucleotides are TGTGCCAGCAGCCCCGGGCCCGCGGGGGTGAACACTGAAGCTTTCTTT.

The V call is TRBV6-1, the J call TRBJ2-4; no clear D. The CDR3 extends over 16 amino acids. With 1 base removed from V and 0 bases from J, the gap between germline ends came to 10 bases. Germline V gene sequence: CDR1 MNHNS, CDR2 SASEGT. CDR3 sequence reads: CASSEGGLGAKNIQYF. DNA for the CDR3: TGTGCCAGCAGTGAAGGGGGATTGGGAGCCAAAAACATTCAGTACTTC.

In regard to this clonotype: A single base separates this from a much larger clone, so it may be a read error. No conserved phenylalanine or tryptophan is present at the end of the CDR3, so a read error is the likely explanation. CDR3 amino acids: CASSEGPYEQYL. The DNA for the CDR3 is TGTGCCAGCAGTGAGGGCCCCTACGAGCAGTACCTC. The chain couples TRBV6-1 to TRBJ2-7, with no clear D. Germline lookup yields CDR1 MNHNS and CDR2 SASEGT. Between the trimmed V and J ends, which lost 3 bases and 2 bases, there was a span of 5 bases. This CDR3 spans 12 amino acids.

In its sample, this clonotype was seen a few times. The chain has TRBV27 and TRBJ1-2, with 8 bases matching TRBD1. CDR1 MNHEY and CDR2 SMNVEV come from the germline V gene (reference sequence). The CDR3 totals 14 residues. The V segment lost 6 bases and the J segment 4 bases; nucleotides outside the gene matches: 7. CDR3 sequence: CASSVTGATYGYTF. For the CDR3, the DNA is TGTGCCAGCAGCGTGACAGGGGCGACCTATGGCTACACCTTC.

This clonotype was recorded many times. The chain links TRBV7-2 to TRBJ2-5; unclear D gene. Trimming left V 5 bases short and J 3 bases short, with 10 bases between. Germline-derived CDR1 and CDR2 are SGHTA and FQGNSA. The CDR3 sequence is 13 residues long. CDR3 sequence: CASSRGREETQYF. CDR3 nucleotides: TGTGCCAGCAGCCGCGGTAGGGAAGAGACCCAGTACTTC. Based on the CDR3 plus reference TRBV7-2 and TRBJ2-5, the full variable domain is GAGVSQSPSNKVTEKGKDVELRCDPISGHTALYWYRQSLGQGLEFLIYFQGNSAPDKSGLPSDRFSAERTGGSVSTLTIQRTQQEDSAVYLCASSRGREETQYFGPGTRLLVL.

This clonotype has a count of ten or more. The chain has TRBV12-3 or TRBV12-4 and TRBJ1-5; TRBD1 is a possible D gene (5 bases). With 6 bases removed from V and 4 bases from J, the gap between germline ends came to 10 bases. CDR3 length: 13 amino acids. Here the CDR3 reads CASSDAGNQPQHF. CDR3 coding DNA: TGTGCCAGCAGCGATGCAGGGAATCAGCCCCAGCATTTT.

The V gene is TRBV10-3, the J gene TRBJ2-7, with 9 bases matching TRBD2. Unmatched junction bases numbered 6, after V lost 0 bases and J lost 6 bases. CDR3 length: 15 amino acids. Germline CDR1 and CDR2: ENHRY and SYGVKD. In DNA, the CDR3 is TGTGCCATCAGTGAGTCATTAGCGGGAGCAGGCGAGCAGTACTTC. Translated: CAISESLAGAGEQYF.

This clonotype showed up many times. The chain combines TRBV20-1 with TRBJ2-7; 11 bases line up with TRBD1. CDR1 DFQATT and CDR2 SNEGSKA come from the germline V gene (reference sequence). CDR3 size: 16 residues. The V gene end was trimmed by 3 bases and the J gene end by 2 bases; junction bases not matched to a gene: 9. CDR3 amino acids: CSASGWTGQGAYEQYF. In DNA, the CDR3 is TGCAGTGCTAGTGGGTGGACGGGACAGGGGGCCTACGAGCAGTACTTC.